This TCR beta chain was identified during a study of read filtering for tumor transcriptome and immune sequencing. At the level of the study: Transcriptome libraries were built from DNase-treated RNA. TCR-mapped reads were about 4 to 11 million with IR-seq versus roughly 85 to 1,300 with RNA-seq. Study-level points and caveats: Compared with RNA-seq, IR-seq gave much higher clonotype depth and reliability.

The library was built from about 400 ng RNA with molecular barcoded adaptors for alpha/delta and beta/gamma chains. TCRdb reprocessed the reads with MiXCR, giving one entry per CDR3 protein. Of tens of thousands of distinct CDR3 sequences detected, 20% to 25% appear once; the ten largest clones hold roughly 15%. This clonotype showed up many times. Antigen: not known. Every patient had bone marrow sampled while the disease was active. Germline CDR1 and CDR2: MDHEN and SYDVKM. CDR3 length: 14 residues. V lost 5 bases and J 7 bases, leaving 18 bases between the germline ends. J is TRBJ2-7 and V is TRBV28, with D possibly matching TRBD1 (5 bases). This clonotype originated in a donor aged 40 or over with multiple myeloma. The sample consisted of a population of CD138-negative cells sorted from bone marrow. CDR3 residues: CASSRLKQVLEQYF. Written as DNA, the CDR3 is TGTGCCAGCAGTCGACTCAAACAGGTCCTGGAGCAGTACTTC. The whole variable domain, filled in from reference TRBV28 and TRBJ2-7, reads DVKVTQSSRYLVKRTGEKVFLECVQDMDHENMFWYRQDPGLGLRLIYFSYDVKMKEKGDIPEGYSVSREKKERFSLILESASTNQTSMYLCASSRLKQVLEQYFGPGTRLTVT.